One sample yielded the 15 T cell receptor beta chains listed below, sequenced in a study of OX40 agonist ivuxolimab in advanced cancers. Assay used: immunoSEQ multiplex PCR; TCRdb lists only in-frame clones, some missing. The data hold tens of thousands of clones, with just over 90% observed a single time. The starting material was CD4+ or CD8+ T cells sorted from blood, obtained in a trial of the OX40 agonist ivuxolimab. The receptors stem from an adult with an advanced solid tumor such as melanoma, head and neck, liver or kidney cancer.

The V and J genes are TRBV28 and TRBJ2-7; D perhaps matches TRBD2 (7 bases). V lost 6 bases and J 6 bases, leaving 24 bases between the germline ends. The CDR3 spans 16 residues. Germline V gene lookup returns CDR1 MDHEN and CDR2 SYDVKM. CDR3 coding DNA: TGTGCCAGCAGCCGCCCTAGGGGGGGATTGGGAGGCGAGCAGTACTTC. Translation: CASSRPRGGLGGEQYF.

The chain joins TRBV18 to TRBJ2-7, with 9 bases aligning to TRBD2. CDR3 size: 15 residues. V lost 0 bases and J lost 5; bases outside the gene matches: 5. CDR1 is KGHSH and CDR2 is LQKENI in the germline V gene. The CDR3 region is CASSPPTSGPDEQYF. Written as DNA, the CDR3 is TGTGCCAGCTCACCACCGACTAGCGGCCCAGACGAGCAGTACTTC.

A single count supports this clone. This chain joins TRBV7-9 and TRBJ1-3; possibly TRBD1 for D (6 bases). This CDR3 has 15 residues. Trimming removed 4 bases from V and 0 bases from J, with 10 bases in between. Germline V lookup: CDR1 SEHNR, CDR2 FQNEAQ (reference sequence). CDR3 coding DNA: TGTGCCAGCAGCTCAGGGGAAAGCTCTGGAAACACCATATATTTT. The encoded protein is CASSSGESSGNTIYF.

The chain's CDR3 is CASSPGLESYEQYF. In nucleotides, the CDR3 is TGTGCCAGCAGCCCCGGACTAGAGTCCTACGAGCAGTACTTC. V and J are TRBV7-3 and TRBJ2-7, with TRBD2 identical over 7 bases. The ends lost 5 bases at V and 1 base at J; junction bases unmatched: 5. This CDR3 is 14 amino acids long. Germline CDR1 SGHTA, CDR2 FQGTGA.

This clone appeared a few times. The CDR3 DNA reads as TGTGCCAGCAGCTTGACTAGCGGGCCCTACAATGAGCAGTTCTTC. Its translation is CASSLTSGPYNEQFF. This chain uses TRBV7-9 with TRBJ2-1; TRBD2 matches 10 bases. V was pared by 3 bases and J by 2 bases, with 1 base of the junction left unmatched. The CDR3 has 15 residues. Looked up from germline, CDR1 is SEHNR and CDR2 is FQNEAQ (reference sequence).

The V and J genes are TRBV6-1 and TRBJ2-5, with D possibly being TRBD1 (5 bases). The tail of the sequence fits TRBJ2-7 better, so the J call may be wrong. Germline V gene lookup returns CDR1 MNHNS and CDR2 SASEGT. The CDR3 spans 13 residues. DNA of the CDR3: TGTGCCAGCGAAGGACAATTGTCCTACGAGCAGTACTTC. Translated: CASEGQLSYEQYF.

V is TRBV7-9 and J is TRBJ2-5; D perhaps matches TRBD1 (5 bases). The germline gives CDR1 SEHNR, CDR2 FQNEAQ (reference sequence). The CDR3 runs to 14 residues. V lost 5 bases to trimming and J lost 0 bases, with 10 bases between them. DNA of the CDR3: TGTGCCAGCAGCATTCGACAGCACCAAGAGACCCAGTACTTC. It specifies CASSIRQHQETQYF. The complete variable domain, with remaining parts taken from reference TRBV7-9 and TRBJ2-5, reads DTGVSQNPRHKITKRGQNVTFRCDPISEHNRLYWYRQTLGQGPEFLTYFQNEAQLEKSRLLSDRFSAERPKGSFSTLEIQRTEQGDSAMYLCASSIRQHQETQYFGPGTRLLVL.

CDR3: CASRSGISGANVLTF. DNA of the CDR3: TGTGCCAGCAGATCAGGGATCTCTGGGGCCAACGTCCTGACTTTC. The J gene is TRBJ2-6, the V gene TRBV6-6; tentative D call: TRBD1 (5 bases). Germline loops: CDR1 MNHNY, CDR2 SVGAGI (reference sequence). CDR3 size: 15 residues. V gave up 6 bases and J gave up 0 bases, with 9 bases separating them.

In its sample, this clone was seen once. V usage is TRBV19 and J usage is TRBJ1-3, with D possibly TRBD1 on 5 matching bases. V shed 5 bases and J shed 2 bases, with 10 bases lying between them. Per the germline V gene, CDR1 is LNHDA and CDR2 is SQIVND (reference sequence). The length of the CDR3 is 14 residues. The CDR3 protein is CASSVGEAGNTIYF. CDR3 sequence (DNA): TGTGCCAGTAGTGTGGGGGAAGCTGGAAACACCATATATTTT.

This rearrangement joins TRBV9 to TRBJ1-1, with D possibly matching TRBD1 (6 bases). This CDR3 is built from 16 residues. Per the germline V gene, CDR1 is SGDLS and CDR2 is YYNGEE. With 0 bases removed from V and 1 base from J, the gap between germline ends came to 13 bases. The CDR3: CASSVGPPGANTEAFF. CDR3 nucleotides: TGTGCCAGCAGCGTAGGTCCCCCAGGGGCGAACACTGAAGCTTTCTTT.

The chain has TRBV7-8 and TRBJ1-6; D call uncertain. Trimming left V 4 bases short and J 7 bases short, with 14 bases between. This CDR3 is 15 amino acids long. Germline CDR1 is SGHVS and CDR2 is FQNEAQ. CDR3 loop: CASSSDWVPNSPLHF. The CDR3 DNA follows: TGTGCCAGCAGCTCGGACTGGGTCCCAAATTCACCCCTCCACTTT.

The chain is built from TRBV29-1 and TRBJ1-1; perhaps TRBD1 as D (6 bases). The germline V and J ends were trimmed by 8 bases and 4 bases, with 17 bases remaining between them. The germline V gene encodes CDR1 SQVTM and CDR2 ANQGSEA. This CDR3 comprises 13 residues. The CDR3 nucleotides are TGCAGCCTCTCATCAGGGGAAGGCACTGAAGCTTTCTTT. Its protein product is CSLSSGEGTEAFF.

The rearrangement links TRBV9 to TRBJ2-5, with D maybe TRBD2 (6 bases). CDR1 is SGDLS, CDR2 YYNGEE, per germline. The CDR3 is made up of 14 amino acids. V lost 2 bases to trimming and J lost 5 bases, with 13 bases between them. DNA of the CDR3: TGTGCCAGCAGCGTGGGAGGAATCCGGGAGACCCAGTACTTC. Protein sequence: CASSVGGIRETQYF.

The chain carries TRBV19 and TRBJ1-1; possible D gene TRBD1, 5 bases. The length of the CDR3 is 14 residues. The germline V and J ends were trimmed by 7 bases and 4 bases, with 16 bases remaining between them. Germline V gene sequence: CDR1 LNHDA, CDR2 SQIVND (reference sequence). CDR3 sequence (DNA): TGTGCCAGTACAATGGGGGGGTATGTCACTGAAGCTTTCTTT. It specifies CASTMGGYVTEAFF.

The chain uses TRBV30 and TRBJ2-7; TRBD2 is a possible D gene (5 bases). From germline, CDR1 is GTSNPN and CDR2 SVGIG (reference sequence). Deletions cut 1 base from V and 3 bases from J, with 10 bases between. The CDR3 contains 13 residues. The CDR3 reads CAWSERTYYEQYF. CDR3 nucleotides: TGTGCCTGGAGTGAAAGGACTTACTACGAGCAGTACTTC.